A selection of T cell receptor beta chains follows, all from one sample in a study of blood T cell repertoires in COVID-19. Profiled with immunoSEQ multiplex PCR; TCRdb holds only in-frame clones, not every one. The table shows a few hundred thousand clones, with about 80% occurring only once. The sequenced sample consisted of peripheral blood. The receptors come from a person aged 70 to 85 with COVID-19, enrolled during active disease. CDR3s include the opening cysteine and the closing phenylalanine or tryptophan. The D gene is left open where the match is weak. A clone size is listed for some rows: how often the clone was seen (once, few, many), or a class if it is expanded.

TRBJ1-2,NA,15,NA,TRBV18,TGTGCCAGCTCCCCCTCGGAGGCCTCGGGCTATGGCTACACCTTC,CASSPSEASGYGYTF
TRBJ2-2,NA,16,NA,TRBV27,TGTGCCAGCAGTTTACCGTTAGGGGTAGGACCCGGGGAGCTGTTTTTT,CASSLPLGVGPGELFF
TRBJ2-5,NA,15,TRBD2,TRBV30,TGTGCCTGGAGTCTGAGCGGGAATCATGGAGAGACCCAGTACTTC,CAWSLSGNHGETQYF
TRBJ2-1,NA,15,NA,TRBV7-6,TGTGCCAGCAGCTCGTTTGCGCGGGAAGTCGGTGAGCAGTTCTTC,CASSSFAREVGEQFF
TRBJ2-7,NA,13,NA,TRBV10-3,TGTGCCATCAGTGTGGCGGAGGGTTACGAGCAGTACTTC,CAISVAEGYEQYF
TRBJ2-3,NA,15,NA,TRBV7-6,TGTGCCAGCAGCTTAGCGCAGGAGGGCTCTCATACGCAGTATTTT,CASSLAQEGSHTQYF
TRBJ2-3,NA,15,TRBD2,TRBV7-2,TGTGCCAGCAGCTTATTAGCGGGAGGCACAGATACGCAGTATTTT,CASSLLAGGTDTQYF
TRBJ2-3,NA,12,NA,TRBV18,TGTGCCAGCTCACCAGACTCAGATACGCAGTATTTT,CASSPDSDTQYF
TRBJ2-7,once,17,NA,TRBV11-2,TGTGCCAGCAGCCTACAGGGCGCTCAAAGCCCATACTACGAGCAGTACTTC,CASSLQGAQSPYYEQYF
TRBJ1-5,NA,14,NA,TRBV30,TGTGCCTGGAGTTCGGGTCGGGGGAATCAGCCCCAGCATTTT,CAWSSGRGNQPQHF
TRBJ2-7,NA,15,NA,TRBV6-5,TGTGCCAGCAGTTACTCGAGGGGACATAAGTACGAGCAGTACTTC,CASSYSRGHKYEQYF
TRBJ1-2,NA,15,TRBD1,TRBV7-2,TGTGCCAGCAGCCTTTATGACAGGGCGGACTATGGCTACACCTTC,CASSLYDRADYGYTF
TRBJ2-1,few,21,TRBD1,TRBV5-1,TGCGCCAGCAGCTTGCGGATTCAACCTTTAAACAGGGGCGGTATTCGCAATGAGCAGTTCTTC,CASSLRIQPLNRGGIRNEQFF
TRBJ1-4,NA,17,TRBD1,TRBV7-8,TGTGCCAGCAGCCAGCAGTATCCGGGACAGGCTAATGAAAAACTGTTTTTT,CASSQQYPGQANEKLFF
TRBJ1-2,NA,16,NA,TRBV19,TGTGCCAGTAGTCTAGCCCGTGCCCTACGCCGCTATGGCTACACCTTC,CASSLARALRRYGYTF
TRBJ1-2,NA,13,NA,TRBV9,TGTGCCAGCAGCGTAGAGGAGGGCTATGGCTACACCTTC,CASSVEEGYGYTF
TRBJ2-6,few,15,NA,TRBV19,TGTGCCAGTGGGACACCGAACTCTGGGGCCAACGTCCTGACTTTC,CASGTPNSGANVLTF
TRBJ2-7,once,17,NA,TRBV9,TGTGCCAGCAGCGTAGTGGGAGGGAATAGGGGGACCTACGAGCAGTACTTC,CASSVVGGNRGTYEQYF
TRBJ2-7,NA,14,NA,TRBV5-1,TGCGCCAGCAGCGTCGTTGGTGAAGAGTACGAGCAGTACTTC,CASSVVGEEYEQYF
TRBJ1-2,NA,14,TRBD1,TRBV10-3,TGTGCCATCAGACCACAGGGGTCGGGCTATGGCTACACCTTC,CAIRPQGSGYGYTF
TRBJ1-4,NA,15,NA,TRBV21-1,TGTGCCAGCAGCAACCGAGAAATCTCTTGCGAAAAACTGTTTTTT,CASSNREISCEKLFF
TRBJ1-5,NA,14,NA,TRBV15,TGTGCCACCAGCAGAGATTTGGTGAGGCAGCCCCAGCATTTT,CATSRDLVRQPQHF
TRBJ1-4,NA,16,TRBD1,TRBV28,TGTGCCAGCAGTTTCCCGTCAGGGGGCACAAATGAAAAACTGTTTTTT,CASSFPSGGTNEKLFF
TRBJ1-2,NA,13,NA,TRBV19,TGTGCCAGTAGTCCGGACAGTAACTATGGCTACACCTTC,CASSPDSNYGYTF
TRBJ1-1,NA,16,NA,TRBV5-1,TGCGCCAGCTACGGGGGAGGAGGGGTTGTGAACACTGAAGCTTTCTTT,CASYGGGGVVNTEAFF
TRBJ2-1,NA,16,TRBD1,TRBV19,TGTGCCAGTAGTATCGGGACAGGACAGCCCTGGAATGAGCAGTTCTTC,CASSIGTGQPWNEQFF
TRBJ2-7,NA,14,TRBD1,TRBV10-3,TGTGCCACCACATCAGGGACAGAGTCCTACGAGCAGTACTTC,CATTSGTESYEQYF
TRBJ1-6,NA,13,NA,TRBV5-1,TGCGCCAGCAGCCAACGCGCTGATTCACCCCTCCACTTT,CASSQRADSPLHF
TRBJ1-2,few,14,TRBD1,TRBV7-2,TGTGCCAGCAGCTTAGACAGGGGACGGCCCGGCTACACCTTC,CASSLDRGRPGYTF
TRBJ1-4,NA,14,TRBD1,TRBV27,TGTGCCAGCAGCGGGACAGGGGCGGGTGAAAAACTGTTTTTT,CASSGTGAGEKLFF
TRBJ1-4,once,14,NA,TRBV28,TGTGCCAGCAGCTCTACGAGGAGACCTGAAAAACTGTTTTTT,CASSSTRRPEKLFF
TRBJ1-2,few,21,TRBD1,TRBV13,TGTGCCAGCAGCTTAGGGATTCTCCAAACCGGGACAGGGGGCTCTCCGTATGGCTACACCTTC,CASSLGILQTGTGGSPYGYTF
TRBJ1-4,NA,17,NA,TRBV6-1,TGTGCCAGCAGTGAAGCTTGGATTTCAGGGGCAGGTGAAAAACTGTTTTTT,CASSEAWISGAGEKLFF
TRBJ2-2,NA,14,NA,TRBV29-1,TGCAGCGTGCACACTACAGGGAGTACCGGGGAGCTGTTTTTT,CSVHTTGSTGELFF
TRBJ2-2,NA,19,TRBD2,TRBV7-3,TGTGCCAGCAGTCCCCTGAAAACCGGGACTAGCGGGGCCACCGGGGAGCTGTTTTTT,CASSPLKTGTSGATGELFF
TRBJ1-6,NA,14,NA,TRBV7-2,TGTGCCAGCAGCTTACAGGGTTCTAATTCACCCCTCCACTTT,CASSLQGSNSPLHF
TRBJ1-2,few,15,TRBD1,TRBV18,TGTGCCAGCTCACCACCCACTGACAGGGGCAGGGGCTACACCTTC,CASSPPTDRGRGYTF
TRBJ1-1,NA,14,NA,TRBV5-1,TGCGCCAGCAGCTTGCAAGGGGGTGACACTGAAGCTTTCTTT,CASSLQGGDTEAFF
TRBJ1-5,NA,17,TRBD1,TRBV10-2,TGCGCCAGCAGTGAGTCGCGGGACAGACGCTTTAATCAGCCCCAGCATTTT,CASSESRDRRFNQPQHF
TRBJ2-1,NA,15,TRBD2,TRBV9,TGTGCCAGCAGCGTAGTCGAGCGGGGATACAATGAGCAGTTCTTC,CASSVVERGYNEQFF
TRBJ1-5,few,14,NA,TRBV4-3,TGCGCCAGCAGCCAAGATAGGAGCTATCAGCCCCAGCATTTT,CASSQDRSYQPQHF
TRBJ2-1,NA,14,NA,TRBV6-1,TGTGCCAGCAGTGATGCTAGCTCCTACAATGAGCAGTTCTTC,CASSDASSYNEQFF
TRBJ2-2,NA,14,TRBD1,TRBV19,TGTGCCAGTAGTATACCAGGGGGCACCGGGGAGCTGTTTTTT,CASSIPGGTGELFF
TRBJ1-6,NA,17,TRBD1,TRBV28,TGTGCCAGCAGCCGCGCCGGGACAGGGGCGGATAATTCACCCCTCCACTTT,CASSRAGTGADNSPLHF
TRBJ1-6,NA,14,NA,TRBV4-3,TGCGCCAGCAGCCAAGGCTCTCCGGGGTCACCCCTCCACTTT,CASSQGSPGSPLHF
TRBJ2-3,NA,17,NA,TRBV5-6,TGTGCCAGCAGGTCCAGTATCGCGGGACAGTTGACAGATACGCAGTATTTT,CASRSSIAGQLTDTQYF
TRBJ2-1,NA,11,NA,TRBV24-1,TGTGCCACTAGCGTCCTCAATGAGCAGTTCTTC,CATSVLNEQFF
TRBJ2-1,NA,16,NA,TRBV9,TGTGCCAGCAGCGCCGGAATGGTCAGGGGCTACAATGAGCAGTTCTTC,CASSAGMVRGYNEQFF
TRBJ1-2,NA,14,TRBD1,TRBV9,TGTGCCAGCAGCGCCGGGACAGCGTCCTATGGCTACACCTTC,CASSAGTASYGYTF